This T cell receptor beta chain comes out of a study of blood T cell repertoires in COVID-19. The CDR3 has 15 amino acids. Between the trimmed V and J ends, which lost 3 bases and 10 bases, there was a span of 21 bases. The V gene's germline CDR1 is SNHLY and CDR2 FYNNEI. Per the original methods: Amplification of reference gene primers was used by the study to estimate nucleated cell counts. The assay was immunoSEQ multiplex PCR, and TCRdb's table has in-frame clones only and misses some. That table furnishes V, J and clone size, whereas the DNA furnished D and trimming. The sample includes around 68,000 clones, roughly 91% of them seen just once.

V is TRBV2 and J is TRBJ1-1, with D perhaps matching TRBD1 (6 bases). The clonotype was recovered from a man aged 45-65 years with active COVID-19. The sample was peripheral blood. In DNA, the CDR3 is TGTGCCAGCAGTGATAGGACTCGCAGGGGCGCTCGAGCTTTCTTT. Translation: CASSDRTRRGARAFF.